This paragraph covers one TCR beta chain sequence. Antigen specificity is unknown. The authors made TCR beta libraries by quantitative 5'-RACE with molecular barcodes. TCRdb analysed the 5' RACE reads with MiXCR anew, one entry per CDR3 protein. The sample has hundreds of thousands of distinct CDR3 sequences, about 19% seen once; the top ten hold 7.5% to 9.5%. Per germline, CDR1 SGHRS and CDR2 YFSETQ. The CDR3 has 16 amino acids. Trimming removed 0 bases at V and 5 bases at J, with 16 bases between. The data were obtained in a study of CD8 T cells in ankylosing spondylitis. Study results and caveats: Disease-linked clones bore a CD8+ phenotype, appearing relatively rarely in peripheral blood. Typical of ankylosing spondylitis blood, it appeared, was a TCR beta motif of roughly eight highly homologous variants. Reports say disease-linked clones showed up significantly more in matched ankylosing spondylitis synovial fluid.

The sample taken for sequencing was blood, either unsorted or a sorted T cell fraction (not recorded which). The origin of this receptor is a male donor with ankylosing spondylitis or in good health (not recorded which). The rearrangement joins TRBV5-1 to TRBJ2-3, with a tentative D call TRBD1 (6 bases). The CDR3 loop reads CASSLAGQGRLDTQYF. The CDR3 DNA is TGCGCCAGCAGCTTGGCCGGTCAGGGGCGGTTAGATACGCAGTATTTT.